The rows below give T cell receptor beta chains drawn from one sample of a study of blood T cells in healthy people across ages. TCRdb re-derived calls from the 5' RACE reads in MiXCR, one entry per CDR3 protein. This sample has some 900,000 distinct CDR3 sequences, with 40% to 60% found just once. The sample was blood. Source of these receptors: a man younger than 40 in good health. Both conserved end residues are part of each CDR3. A D gene is named only where the DNA matches it firmly. Clone size is given for some rows only: seen once, a few or many times, or a class if the clone is expanded.

clone size,J gene,D gene,V gene,CDR3 DNA,CDR3 protein
-,TRBJ2-1,-,TRBV21-1,TGTGCCAGCAGCAACCGGAGGCCCGGGACAGCTAACTACAATGAGCAGTTCTTC,CASSNRRPGTANYNEQFF
few,TRBJ2-7,-,TRBV4-1,TGCGCCAGCAGCCAAGGAACGATCTCCTACGAGCAGTACTTC,CASSQGTISYEQYF
-,TRBJ2-5,-,TRBV21-1,TGTGCCAGCACCTGGGGCTTTGAGACCCAGTACTTC,CASTWGFETQYF
-,TRBJ2-5,-,TRBV9,TGTGCCAGTCAAAAGGACTATTCGCCCCAGTACTTC,CASQKDYSPQYF
-,TRBJ2-2,TRBD2,TRBV11-3,TGTGCCAGCGAAGCGGGGGCGATGACCGGGGAGCTGTTTTTT,CASEAGAMTGELFF
-,TRBJ2-3,-,TRBV11-3,TGTGCCAGCAGCCTTACTACTGCCTACGGCACAGATACGCAGTATTTT,CASSLTTAYGTDTQYF
-,TRBJ1-2,-,TRBV6-2/TRBV6-3,TGTGCCAGCAGTTACTCGACAGCTGCGATCTATGGCTACACCTTC,CASSYSTAAIYGYTF
few,TRBJ2-1,-,TRBV7-8,TGTGCCAGCAGCTTAAATGGGCACCACAATGAGCAGTTCTTC,CASSLNGHHNEQFF
few,TRBJ2-3,-,TRBV5-1,TGCGCCAGCAGCTTGGCCCAACCTCCAAATACGCAGTATTTT,CASSLAQPPNTQYF
once,TRBJ1-2,TRBD1,TRBV10-3,TGTGCCATCGGTCCTCATGGGACAGCTAACTATGGCTACACCTTC,CAIGPHGTANYGYTF
few,TRBJ2-3,TRBD2,TRBV4-2,TGTGCCAGCAGCCTCACTAGCGGGGGATCCGCAGATACGCAGTATTTT,CASSLTSGGSADTQYF
-,TRBJ2-3,TRBD2,TRBV20-1,TGCAGTGCGTATTCTAGCGGGGCCCCCGGCGGGCAGTATTTT,CSAYSSGAPGGQYF
-,TRBJ2-4,TRBD1,TRBV28,TGTGCCAGCTTTGGGACAGCAGAAAACATTCAGTACTTC,CASFGTAENIQYF
few,TRBJ1-4,-,TRBV9,TGTGCCAGCAGCGTACAAGGCAGGGGAAGTGAAAAACTGTTTTTT,CASSVQGRGSEKLFF
few,TRBJ2-1,-,TRBV29-1,TGCAGCGTTGATGCGACTAGGCGGGATGAGCAGTTCTTC,CSVDATRRDEQFF
-,TRBJ2-7,-,TRBV4-3,TGCGCCAGCAGCCAAGATTTTTTGGGGCCGGGGTTCTCCTACGAGCAGTACTTC,CASSQDFLGPGFSYEQYF
-,TRBJ2-5,TRBD1,TRBV27,TGTGCCAGCAGCTTACAGACAGGGGAAGAGACCCAGTACTTC,CASSLQTGEETQYF
-,TRBJ1-6,TRBD1,TRBV6-1,TGTGCCAGCAGGACCGGACAGGGGGATACTTCACCCCTCCACTTT,CASRTGQGDTSPLHF
-,TRBJ2-7,TRBD2,TRBV7-2,TGTGCCAGCAGCTCCGGGACTAGCGGCCACTACGAGCAGTACTTC,CASSSGTSGHYEQYF
-,TRBJ2-1,TRBD1,TRBV9,TGTGCCAGCAGCAAGGACAGGGGGGCCTACAATGAGCAGTTCTTC,CASSKDRGAYNEQFF
-,TRBJ2-3,-,TRBV29-1,TGCAGCGTTGGACAGTTTGGGGCAGATACGCAGTATTTT,CSVGQFGADTQYF
-,TRBJ2-3,TRBD2,TRBV4-3,TGCGCCAGCAGCCCCGACCGGCTAGCGGTAGATACGCAGTATTTT,CASSPDRLAVDTQYF
-,TRBJ2-7,-,TRBV28,TGTGCCAGCAGTTCCCACGACATCTCCTACGAGCAGTACTTC,CASSSHDISYEQYF
-,TRBJ1-5,TRBD1,TRBV18,TGTGCCAGCTCACCCCTTGGGACAGGGGGTCGGACCCAGCATTTT,CASSPLGTGGRTQHF
-,TRBJ2-3,TRBD2,TRBV12-3/TRBV12-4,TGTGCCACTCGCCTGATTGCGGGGGTTAGCACAGATACGCAGTATTTT,CATRLIAGVSTDTQYF
-,TRBJ2-1,-,TRBV5-6,TGTGCCAGCAGCTACGGGGGAGGAGTTGCTAATGAGCAGTTCTTC,CASSYGGGVANEQFF
-,TRBJ2-3,-,TRBV27,TGTGCCAGCAGTTTAGAGGGGGGTTCAGGCGCGCAGTATTTT,CASSLEGGSGAQYF
few,TRBJ1-1,-,TRBV9,TGTGCCAGCAGCGCGGACAGCAACACTGAAGCTTTCTTT,CASSADSNTEAFF
-,TRBJ2-7,TRBD1,TRBV5-1,TGTGCCAGTAGTGCAGGGGGATTGGGCTACGAGCAGTACTTC,CASSAGGLGYEQYF
-,TRBJ2-3,-,TRBV4-3,TGCGCCAGCAGCCAACTGGACCGGGACACAGATACGCAGTATTTT,CASSQLDRDTDTQYF
-,TRBJ1-2,TRBD1,TRBV12-3/TRBV12-4,TGTGCCAGCAGTCGTTGGACAGGGTTTCTGGCCGGCTACACCTTC,CASSRWTGFLAGYTF
few,TRBJ2-1,TRBD2,TRBV6-2/TRBV6-3,TGTGCCAGCACCGGACTAGCGGACTACAATGAGCAGTTCTTC,CASTGLADYNEQFF
few,TRBJ1-6,-,TRBV20-1,TGCAGTGCTAGAGAGTTCCTCTCCTATAATTCACCCCTCCACTTT,CSAREFLSYNSPLHF
-,TRBJ1-1,-,TRBV5-1,TGCGCCAGCAGCTTCTTAATTACGGACAGCCCGAGCACTGAAGCTTTCTTT,CASSFLITDSPSTEAFF
-,TRBJ2-3,TRBD2,TRBV6-1,TGTGCCAGTACACGGGGGGGACGACAGGATACGCAGTATTTT,CASTRGGRQDTQYF
few,TRBJ2-7,-,TRBV3-1,TGTGCCAGCAGCCTAGGTAGGGGCGGCGAGCAGTACTTC,CASSLGRGGEQYF
few,TRBJ1-5,TRBD1,TRBV29-1,TGCAGCGTTGAAGGGGACAGGGACAATCAGCCCCAGCATTTT,CSVEGDRDNQPQHF
few,TRBJ2-5,-,TRBV28,TGTGCCAGCAGTGCCCGGGACGCCTACCAAGAGACCCAGTACTTC,CASSARDAYQETQYF
-,TRBJ2-7,-,TRBV28,TGTGCCAGCAGTCGGGTCTACAACTCCTACGAGCAGTACTTC,CASSRVYNSYEQYF
-,TRBJ2-5,TRBD1,TRBV2,TGTGCCAGCGGATCGACAGGGGGCAACGGTGAGACCCAGTACTTC,CASGSTGGNGETQYF
-,TRBJ2-1,-,TRBV12-3/TRBV12-4,TGTGCCAGCAGTTCGGTGGCAGGGGTGAGTGAGCAGTTCTTC,CASSSVAGVSEQFF
-,TRBJ2-1,-,TRBV12-3/TRBV12-4,TGTGCCAGCAGTTGGACAGTCTACCAGGGGAATGAGCAGTTCTTC,CASSWTVYQGNEQFF
-,TRBJ2-7,-,TRBV28,TGTGCCAGCAGTTTAACGGTACTAGCCTACGAGCAGTACTTC,CASSLTVLAYEQYF
-,TRBJ2-5,TRBD1,TRBV6-1,TGTGCCAGCAGTGACGGGGTTAGGGACAGGGGACGAGAGACCCAGTACTTC,CASSDGVRDRGRETQYF
-,TRBJ1-2,-,TRBV6-2/TRBV6-3,TGTGCCAGCAGTCAACTGGGGACCGCCGCTAACTATGGCTACACCTTC,CASSQLGTAANYGYTF
few,TRBJ2-1,-,TRBV7-2,TGTGCCAGCAGCTTACGGGGGGCAGACTACAATGAGCAGTTCTTC,CASSLRGADYNEQFF
-,TRBJ2-7,TRBD1,TRBV6-1,TGTGCCAGCAGCACGGGACAGAGTAGCTCCTACGAGCAGTACTTC,CASSTGQSSSYEQYF
few,TRBJ2-3,-,TRBV28,TGTGCCAGCATCGCCCTCAGGGAGGATGCAGATACGCAGTATTTT,CASIALREDADTQYF
-,TRBJ1-5,TRBD1,TRBV5-1,TGCGCCAGCAGCTTGGCCCCGGACAGGGCGGATCAGCCCCAGCATTTT,CASSLAPDRADQPQHF
-,TRBJ1-2,-,TRBV29-1,TGCAGCGTTGCGTGGGCAGGTCGATATGGCTACACCTTC,CSVAWAGRYGYTF
few,TRBJ2-5,TRBD1,TRBV28,TGTGCCAGCACCATTGGTGGGACAGGGCAAAAGACCCAGTACTTC,CASTIGGTGQKTQYF
-,TRBJ1-2,-,TRBV2,TGTGCCAGCAGTATTATGCTGGGCTACACCTTC,CASSIMLGYTF
-,TRBJ1-6,-,TRBV6-6,TGTGCCAGCAGTTACCCGGGGGCCCTTAATTCACCCCTCCACTTT,CASSYPGALNSPLHF
few,TRBJ1-2,TRBD1,TRBV6-5,TGTGCCAGCAGAATGACAGGGACAACTAACTATGGCTACACCTTC,CASRMTGTTNYGYTF
few,TRBJ2-3,-,TRBV11-1,TGTGCCAGCAGCTTAGACGGACAGACCTCACAGGATACGCAGTATTTT,CASSLDGQTSQDTQYF